This T cell receptor (beta chain) was identified during a study of cytomegalovirus exposure and HLA in healthy donors. Only in-frame clones appear in the TCRdb table, and some are missing; sequencing was by immunoSEQ multiplex PCR. The sample holds approximately 300,000 clones, roughly 87% seen once. This CDR3 spans 16 amino acids. The ends lost 1 base at V and 0 bases at J; junction bases unmatched: 6. Germline V gene data show CDR1 as SQVTM and CDR2 as ANQGSEA. The V call is TRBV29-1, the J call TRBJ2-1, with 7 nucleotides matching TRBD2. Specimen: PBMCs. The receptor's source is a woman in her twenties or thirties in good health and CMV-seropositive. CDR3 sequence reads: CSVEGAGAFSYNEQFF. The CDR3 nucleotides read TGCAGCGTTGAAGGGGCGGGAGCCTTCTCCTACAATGAGCAGTTCTTC.